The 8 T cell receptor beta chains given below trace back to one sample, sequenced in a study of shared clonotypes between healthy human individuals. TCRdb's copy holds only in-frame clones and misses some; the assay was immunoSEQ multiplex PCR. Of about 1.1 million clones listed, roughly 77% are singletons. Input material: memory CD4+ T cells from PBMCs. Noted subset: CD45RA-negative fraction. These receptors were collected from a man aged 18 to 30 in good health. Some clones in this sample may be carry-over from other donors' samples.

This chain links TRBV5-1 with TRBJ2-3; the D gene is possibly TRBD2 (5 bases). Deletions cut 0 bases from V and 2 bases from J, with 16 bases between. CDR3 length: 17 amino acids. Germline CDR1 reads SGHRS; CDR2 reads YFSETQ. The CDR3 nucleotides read TGCGCCAGCAGCTTGGCCTTGGGGAGAGGGCACACAGATACGCAGTATTTT. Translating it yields CASSLALGRGHTDTQYF.

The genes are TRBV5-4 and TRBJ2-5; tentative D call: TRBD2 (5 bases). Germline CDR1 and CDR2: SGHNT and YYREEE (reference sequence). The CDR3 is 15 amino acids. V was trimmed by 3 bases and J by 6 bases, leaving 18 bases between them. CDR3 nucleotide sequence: TGTGCCAGCAGCTGGAGCCGAGGGTCTTGGCAGACCCAGTACTTC. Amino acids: CASSWSRGSWQTQYF.

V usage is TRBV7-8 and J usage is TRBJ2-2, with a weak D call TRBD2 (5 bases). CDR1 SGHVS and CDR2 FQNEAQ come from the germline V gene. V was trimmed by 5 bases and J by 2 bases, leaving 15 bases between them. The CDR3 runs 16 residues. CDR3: CASSGTWGVNTGELFF. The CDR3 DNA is TGTGCCAGCAGCGGTACCTGGGGAGTCAACACCGGGGAGCTGTTTTTT.

In DNA, the CDR3 is TGCGCCAGCAGGGACACCGGGGAGCTGTTTTTT. It specifies CASRDTGELFF. The chain is built from TRBV5-1 and TRBJ2-2; no clear D gene. Trimming stripped 5 bases from V and 3 bases from J, with 2 bases between. The germline gives CDR1 SGHRS, CDR2 YFSETQ. This CDR3 has 11 residues.

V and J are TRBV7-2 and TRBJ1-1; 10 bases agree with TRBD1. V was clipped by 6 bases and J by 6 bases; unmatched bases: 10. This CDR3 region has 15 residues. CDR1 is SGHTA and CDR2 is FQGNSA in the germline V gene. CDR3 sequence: CASSRGQGITAEAFF. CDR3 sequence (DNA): TGTGCCAGCAGTCGGGGACAGGGGATAACGGCTGAAGCTTTCTTT.

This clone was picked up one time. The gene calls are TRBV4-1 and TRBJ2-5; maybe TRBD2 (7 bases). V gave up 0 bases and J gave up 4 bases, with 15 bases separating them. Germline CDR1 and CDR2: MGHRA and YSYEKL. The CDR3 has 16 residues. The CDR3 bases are TGCGCCAGCAGCCAAGAGGGGGGGGCGCTTGGAGAGACCCAGTACTTC. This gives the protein CASSQEGGALGETQYF.

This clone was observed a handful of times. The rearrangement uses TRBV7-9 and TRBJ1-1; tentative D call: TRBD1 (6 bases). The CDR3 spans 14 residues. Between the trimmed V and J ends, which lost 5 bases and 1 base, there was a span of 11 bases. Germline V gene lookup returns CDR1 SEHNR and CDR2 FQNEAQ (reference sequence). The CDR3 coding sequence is TGTGCCAGCAGCCTGGACAGCCGGAACACTGAAGCTTTCTTT. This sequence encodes CASSLDSRNTEAFF.

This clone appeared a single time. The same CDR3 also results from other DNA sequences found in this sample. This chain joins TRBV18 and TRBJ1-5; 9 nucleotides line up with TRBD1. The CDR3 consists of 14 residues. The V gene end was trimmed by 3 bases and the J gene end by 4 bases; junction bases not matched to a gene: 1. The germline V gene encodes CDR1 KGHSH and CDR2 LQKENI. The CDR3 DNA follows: TGTGCCAGCTCACCGGGGACAGGGAATCAGCCCCAGCATTTT. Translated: CASSPGTGNQPQHF. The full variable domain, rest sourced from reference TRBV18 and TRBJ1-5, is NAGVMQNPRHLVRRRGQEARLRCSPMKGHSHVYWYRQLPEEGLKFMVYLQKENIIDESGMPKERFSAEFPKEGPSILRIQQVVRGDSAAYFCASSPGTGNQPQHFGDGTRLSIL.